This TCR beta chain was identified during a study of T cells in localized non-small cell lung cancer. Regarding this clone: Its antigen is unidentified.

The junction had 7 bases not matched to a gene; V was cut back by 5 bases and J by 7 bases. The V gene's germline CDR1 is MDHEN and CDR2 SYDVKM. The CDR3 runs to 14 residues. General study findings and limits: Clonality of T cells reached its maximum in uninvolved adjacent lung, surpassing tumor. Since sequencing was restricted to only one region of the tumor, intratumor heterogeneity remains a possibility. Those with higher blood T cell density had longer overall survival. A median of roughly 50 of the top 100 tumor clones appeared in adjacent lung, which was paired and uninvolved.

TCRdb keeps only in-frame clones here, not all; method: immunoSEQ multiplex PCR. Of fewer than 100,000 clones detected, about nine tenths appear once; the ten largest clones hold over 12%. The input for sequencing was peripheral blood, taken before any cancer treatment. V and J are TRBV28 and TRBJ1-2; 10 bases line up with TRBD1. This clonotype was sampled from a man between 40 and 70 years old with stage I squamous cell lung carcinoma. The chain's CDR3 is CASSPPTGGGGYTF. CDR3 DNA: TGTGCCAGCAGTCCCCCGACAGGGGGCGGTGGCTACACCTTC.